These T cell receptor beta chains were read from a single sample in a study of blood T cell repertoires in COVID-19. The data were produced by immunoSEQ multiplex PCR, yet TCRdb's version contains in-frame clones alone and is incomplete. The sample includes roughly 100,000 clones, roughly 81% seen only once; the top ten take 8.5% to 10%. The sample comprised peripheral blood. Every receptor here comes from a middle-aged man with active or convalescent COVID-19. Both conserved end residues are part of each CDR3. D genes are given only for firm matches. Size is omitted from some rows. Given values are once, few, many or a class for expanded clones.

J,V,D,size,DNA,CDR3
TRBJ1-5,TRBV19,NA,NA,TGTGCCAGTAGTATAGATCGGGGTGGTCAGCCCCAGCATTTT,CASSIDRGGQPQHF
TRBJ1-3,TRBV9,TRBD1,NA,TGTGCCAGCAGCCCCGGACAGGGCCCTGGAAACACCATATATTTT,CASSPGQGPGNTIYF
TRBJ1-2,TRBV5-6,TRBD1,NA,TGTGCCAGCAGCTTGGGATCCTGGGACAGCTATGGCTACACCTTC,CASSLGSWDSYGYTF
TRBJ2-1,TRBV29-1,NA,NA,TGCAGCGCAGGGGCTGGATATAATGAGCAGTTCTTC,CSAGAGYNEQFF
TRBJ1-1,TRBV27,NA,NA,TGTGCCAGCGGGGGGGGGACCGTTTTGAACACTGAAGCTTTCTTT,CASGGGTVLNTEAFF
TRBJ1-5,TRBV12-3/TRBV12-4,NA,NA,TGTGCCAGCAGCCCGCGGCCGGATCAGCCCCAGCATTTT,CASSPRPDQPQHF
TRBJ2-3,TRBV30,TRBD2,NA,TGTGCCTGGAGTGCCTCCCGCACTAGCGGGGGGCGGAGAGATACGCAGTATTTT,CAWSASRTSGGRRDTQYF
TRBJ2-2,TRBV4-2,TRBD2,NA,TGTGCCAGCAGCCACACCGCGGGAGGCGGGGAGCTGTTTTTT,CASSHTAGGGELFF
TRBJ1-5,TRBV15,NA,NA,TGTGCCACCAGCGCATTTAGGGGGGGCGCGGGCAGTCAGCCCCAGCATTTT,CATSAFRGGAGSQPQHF
TRBJ1-4,TRBV21-1,NA,NA,TGTGCCAGCAGCAAAATCCGAGATAATGAAAAACTGTTTTTT,CASSKIRDNEKLFF
TRBJ2-2,TRBV2,TRBD1,once,TGTGCCAGCAGATTGACAGGGAGCACCGGGGAGCTGTTTTTT,CASRLTGSTGELFF
TRBJ2-5,TRBV10-3,NA,NA,TGTGCCATCAGGTCAGGGGCCCGGGAGACCCAGTACTTC,CAIRSGARETQYF
TRBJ2-6,TRBV19,NA,NA,TGTGCCAGTAGCAGGGCCGGGGCCAACGTCCTGACTTTC,CASSRAGANVLTF
TRBJ2-1,TRBV5-1,NA,NA,TGCGCCAGCAGCTTCTCAAAAGAAGGACTATACAATGAGCAGTTCTTC,CASSFSKEGLYNEQFF
TRBJ2-7,TRBV6-6,TRBD2,NA,TGTGCCAGCAGCCTTCTAGCGGGGGTCTCCTACGAGCAGTACTTC,CASSLLAGVSYEQYF
TRBJ1-3,TRBV6-5,TRBD1,once,TGTGCCAGCATTCCCTCAGGGGGCAAGAGAAACACCATATATTTT,CASIPSGGKRNTIYF
TRBJ2-2,TRBV27,NA,NA,TGTGCCAGCAGTTTAAATGGAGCAACGAACACCGGGGAGCTGTTTTTT,CASSLNGATNTGELFF
TRBJ2-1,TRBV6-5,TRBD2,NA,TGTGCCAGCAGTTACTCTGCGGGGGGGCCCAATGAGCAGTTCTTC,CASSYSAGGPNEQFF
TRBJ1-5,TRBV6-5,TRBD1,NA,TGTGCCAGCAGGGCGGGACAGCTGAGCAATCAGCCCCAGCATTTT,CASRAGQLSNQPQHF
TRBJ2-7,TRBV18,NA,NA,TGTGCCAGCTCACCTACCGAAGCTTACGAGCAGTACTTC,CASSPTEAYEQYF
TRBJ1-1,TRBV12-3/TRBV12-4,NA,once,TGTGCCAGCAGTTCCCCCGGGAACACTGAAGCTTTCTTT,CASSSPGNTEAFF
TRBJ2-3,TRBV12-3/TRBV12-4,NA,NA,TGTGCCAGCAGCGGACTGTACACAGATACGCAGTATTTT,CASSGLYTDTQYF
TRBJ2-7,TRBV27,NA,once,TGTGCCAGCAGTCCCCCGGGACAAGGGGTCAACGAGCAGTACTTC,CASSPPGQGVNEQYF
TRBJ2-1,TRBV5-6,TRBD2,NA,TGTGCCAGCAGCGAACTAGCGGGGGCTAATAATGAGCAGTTCTTC,CASSELAGANNEQFF
TRBJ2-3,TRBV7-2,NA,NA,TGTGCCAGCAGCCTGCGGGGCTCTAGCACAGATACGCAGTATTTT,CASSLRGSSTDTQYF
TRBJ1-1,TRBV9,TRBD1,NA,TGTGCCAGCAGCGGCCGGGACAGCAACACTGAAGCTTTCTTT,CASSGRDSNTEAFF
TRBJ1-4,TRBV27,NA,NA,TGTGCCAGCAGTTTATTGGCGGTTAATGAAAAACTGTTTTTT,CASSLLAVNEKLFF
TRBJ1-2,TRBV7-2,NA,NA,TGTGCCAGCAGCTCAATCGGGAGTGTTGGTGGCTACACCTTC,CASSSIGSVGGYTF
TRBJ2-2,TRBV20-1,TRBD2,few,TGCAGTGCTAGTTCGGGACTAGGGAACACCGGGGAGCTGTTTTTT,CSASSGLGNTGELFF
TRBJ1-3,TRBV19,TRBD1,NA,TGTGCCAGTAATACAGGGGGGCAAGGAAACACCATATATTTT,CASNTGGQGNTIYF
TRBJ2-7,TRBV4-1,TRBD2,NA,TGCGCCAGCAGCCACCAGACAGGGCCCTCCGGACTAGCGGGGTTCGAGCAGTACTTC,CASSHQTGPSGLAGFEQYF
TRBJ1-1,TRBV18,NA,NA,TGTGCCAGCTCACCACCGGGCCTCAAGGTAGGCACTGAAGCTTTCTTT,CASSPPGLKVGTEAFF
TRBJ1-5,TRBV10-2,NA,few,TGCGCCAGCAGTTTAGCTAGCAATCAGCCCCAGCATTTT,CASSLASNQPQHF
TRBJ1-4,TRBV6-5,NA,NA,TGTGCCAGCAGTTACTCGACAGCCTATAATGAAAAACTGTTTTTT,CASSYSTAYNEKLFF
TRBJ1-5,TRBV24-1,NA,NA,TGTGCCACCAGTGGAGGGGGGGCACAGCCCCAGCATTTT,CATSGGGAQPQHF
TRBJ2-5,TRBV9,NA,NA,TGTGCCAGCAGCGTAGCCGGGGAGACCCAGTACTTC,CASSVAGETQYF
TRBJ1-1,TRBV7-2,NA,NA,TGTGCCAGCATCCCGCGAGTGATGAACACTGAAGCTTTCTTT,CASIPRVMNTEAFF
TRBJ2-7,TRBV11-3,TRBD1,NA,TGTGCCAGCAGCCCCGGGACAGGCTCCTACGAGCAGTACTTC,CASSPGTGSYEQYF
TRBJ2-7,TRBV3-1/TRBV3-2,NA,NA,TGTGCCAGCAGCCAGGCCCAAACGCAGACTTCGTCCTACGAGCAGTACTTC,CASSQAQTQTSSYEQYF
TRBJ2-7,TRBV12-3/TRBV12-4,NA,NA,TGTGCCAGCAGTTTAAGGGGCGAGCAGTACTTC,CASSLRGEQYF
TRBJ1-6,TRBV5-5,NA,NA,TGTGCCAGCAGCCTAAAAATAAATTCACCCCTCCACTTT,CASSLKINSPLHF
TRBJ1-5,TRBV30,TRBD1,NA,TGTGCCTGGAGTGCCGGGACAGGTAATCAGCCCCAGCATTTT,CAWSAGTGNQPQHF